This T cell receptor beta chain was captured in a study of CD8 T cells in ankylosing spondylitis. TCRdb called the 5' RACE reads again in MiXCR, with one record for every CDR3 protein. The data show approximately 150,000 distinct CDR3 sequences, 25% to 35% seen once. V was trimmed by 0 bases and J by 5 bases, leaving 13 bases between them. The CDR3 runs to 15 residues. Germline V gene sequence: CDR1 MGHRA, CDR2 YSYEKL. This sequence was found in a male donor with ankylosing spondylitis. This chain links TRBV4-1 with TRBJ1-1, with a possible D match to TRBD1 (6 bases). Sequencing input: synovial fluid, either unsorted or a sorted T cell fraction (not recorded which). CDR3 DNA: TGCGCCAGCAGCCAAGATATCCGGGGGCGAACTGAAGCTTTCTTT. Amino acids: CASSQDIRGRTEAFF.